A selection of T cell receptor beta chains follows, all from one sample in a study of cytomegalovirus exposure and HLA in healthy donors. Only in-frame clones appear in the TCRdb table, and some are missing; sequencing was by immunoSEQ multiplex PCR. Of around 71,000 clones in the sample, roughly 94% were seen once. The sample consisted of PBMCs. The receptors come from a man aged 18 to 30 in good health and CMV-seropositive. The CDR3 runs from the conserved cysteine through the conserved F or W. Fields, in order: clone size, CDR3 length, V gene, J gene, D gene, CDR3 DNA, CDR3 protein. A D gene is named only where the DNA matches it firmly. Rows give clone size only sometimes, using once, few, many, or a class for an expanded clone.

size: NA; length: 15; V: TRBV7-2; J: TRBJ1-2; D: NA; DNA: TGTGCCAGCAGCTTAGCGGGTGGGCAGTACGGTGGCTACACCTTC; CDR3: CASSLAGGQYGGYTF
size: NA; length: 16; V: TRBV5-1; J: TRBJ2-1; D: NA; DNA: TGCGCCAGCAGCTTGCGCAGCACAGGTGCCTACAATGAGCAGTTCTTC; CDR3: CASSLRSTGAYNEQFF
size: NA; length: 14; V: TRBV7-9; J: TRBJ2-1; D: NA; DNA: TGTGCCAGCAGCTTAGGGACAGTCTACAATGAGCAGTTCTTC; CDR3: CASSLGTVYNEQFF
size: NA; length: 15; V: TRBV7-3; J: TRBJ2-5; D: TRBD1; DNA: TGTGCCAGCAGCCGGGACAGCCAGGGGCGAGAGACCCAGTACTTC; CDR3: CASSRDSQGRETQYF
size: NA; length: 15; V: TRBV25-1; J: TRBJ2-6; D: NA; DNA: TGTGCCAGCAGTGAAAGGGGCGCTGGGGCCAACGTCCTGACTTTC; CDR3: CASSERGAGANVLTF
size: NA; length: 13; V: TRBV2; J: TRBJ2-1; D: TRBD2; DNA: TGTGCCAGCGGTCTGCGGGGGTACAATGAGCAGTTCTTC; CDR3: CASGLRGYNEQFF
size: NA; length: 14; V: TRBV5-6; J: TRBJ2-7; D: TRBD2; DNA: TGTGCCAGCAGCCTCACTAGCGGGAGAGGCGAGCAGTACTTC; CDR3: CASSLTSGRGEQYF
size: NA; length: 15; V: TRBV5-1; J: TRBJ2-3; D: TRBD2; DNA: TGCGCCAGCAGCGGGGGACTAGTACTCCCAGATACGCAGTATTTT; CDR3: CASSGGLVLPDTQYF
size: NA; length: 16; V: TRBV7-6; J: TRBJ1-4; D: TRBD1; DNA: TGTGCCAGCAGCTCCCGGACAGGGGGCGCGCGTGAAAAACTGTTTTTT; CDR3: CASSSRTGGAREKLFF
size: NA; length: 15; V: TRBV5-1; J: TRBJ2-7; D: NA; DNA: TGCGCCAGCAGCTTGGGATCCACCCAGGGCTACGAGCAGTACTTC; CDR3: CASSLGSTQGYEQYF
size: NA; length: 19; V: TRBV18; J: TRBJ2-7; D: TRBD1; DNA: TGTGCCAGCTCACCAAGACCGGGACAGGGATCATCTATCTCCTACGAGCAGTACTTC; CDR3: CASSPRPGQGSSISYEQYF
size: NA; length: 19; V: TRBV6-4; J: TRBJ1-4; D: NA; DNA: TGTGCCAGCAGTGGACTTGATGGCGGGCAAATAAAGAATAATGAAAAACTGTTTTTT; CDR3: CASSGLDGGQIKNNEKLFF
size: once; length: 21; V: TRBV12-5; J: TRBJ1-1; D: NA; DNA: TGTGCTAGTGGTTGGCACGTTCCTGCTCCCTCCACCGGGCTCGGGGGCACTGAAGCTTTCTTT; CDR3: CASGWHVPAPSTGLGGTEAFF
size: NA; length: 15; V: TRBV30; J: TRBJ2-1; D: NA; DNA: TGTGCCTGGAGTGTACGTCGGGGGAATCTCAATGAGCAGTTCTTC; CDR3: CAWSVRRGNLNEQFF
size: NA; length: 17; V: TRBV5-1; J: TRBJ2-3; D: TRBD1; DNA: TGCGCCAGCAGCCCCGGGACAGTACACACGGGCACAGATACGCAGTATTTT; CDR3: CASSPGTVHTGTDTQYF
size: NA; length: 15; V: TRBV27; J: TRBJ2-7; D: TRBD2; DNA: TGTGCCAGCAGTTTACGGGGGGGCCCGGTCGACGAGCAGTACTTC; CDR3: CASSLRGGPVDEQYF
size: NA; length: 15; V: TRBV7-6; J: TRBJ2-3; D: TRBD2; DNA: TGTGCCAGCAGGGACGGGACTAGCGGCACAGATACGCAGTATTTT; CDR3: CASRDGTSGTDTQYF
size: NA; length: 13; V: TRBV27; J: TRBJ1-2; D: NA; DNA: TGTGCCAGCAGAGATACAGGGCGAGGGGGCTACACCTTC; CDR3: CASRDTGRGGYTF
size: NA; length: 19; V: TRBV5-1; J: TRBJ2-1; D: TRBD2; DNA: TGCGCCAGCAGCTCTGTGATCTATGGCTCGACTAGCGGGGGAGGGGAGCAGTTCTTC; CDR3: CASSSVIYGSTSGGGEQFF
size: NA; length: 17; V: TRBV5-6; J: TRBJ1-3; D: NA; DNA: TGTGCCAGCAGCGGTTGGCGAGGGCCTCTCTCTGGAAACACCATATATTTT; CDR3: CASSGWRGPLSGNTIYF
size: once; length: 14; V: TRBV6-1; J: TRBJ2-5; D: NA; DNA: TGTGCCAGCGGCCCTTTGACGGAGCAAGAGACCCAGTACTTC; CDR3: CASGPLTEQETQYF
size: NA; length: 16; V: TRBV2; J: TRBJ1-5; D: NA; DNA: TGTGCCAGCACAGGGATGGGTCCATATAGCAATCAGCCCCAGCATTTT; CDR3: CASTGMGPYSNQPQHF
size: NA; length: 17; V: TRBV5-1; J: TRBJ2-3; D: TRBD2; DNA: TGCGCCAGCAGCTTGGGACTAGCGGGGCGACGCACAGATACGCAGTATTTT; CDR3: CASSLGLAGRRTDTQYF
size: NA; length: 16; V: TRBV28; J: TRBJ2-1; D: TRBD2; DNA: TGTGCCAGCAGTCCCTCACGACTAGCGGGAGGCAATGAGCAGTTCTTC; CDR3: CASSPSRLAGGNEQFF
size: NA; length: 13; V: TRBV6-5; J: TRBJ2-1; D: NA; DNA: TGTGCCAGCAGAGGGCAGGGTCGGAATGAGCAGTTCTTC; CDR3: CASRGQGRNEQFF
size: NA; length: 16; V: TRBV7-7; J: TRBJ2-2; D: TRBD1; DNA: TGTGCCAGCAGCCCCCCCGGGACAGGGAACACCGGGGAGCTGTTTTTT; CDR3: CASSPPGTGNTGELFF
size: NA; length: 13; V: TRBV5-8; J: TRBJ2-7; D: TRBD1; DNA: TGTGCCAGCAGCTACGGACAGGGTGACGAGCAGTACTTC; CDR3: CASSYGQGDEQYF
size: NA; length: 14; V: TRBV2; J: TRBJ2-1; D: TRBD1; DNA: TGTGCCAGCAGGGGACAGGGGAACTACAATGAGCAGTTCTTC; CDR3: CASRGQGNYNEQFF
size: NA; length: 13; V: TRBV2; J: TRBJ2-7; D: NA; DNA: TGTGCCAGCACAGAGGTGTCCTACTACGAGCAGTACTTC; CDR3: CASTEVSYYEQYF
size: NA; length: 15; V: TRBV6-1; J: TRBJ1-4; D: NA; DNA: TGTGCCAGCAGTGAAGCCAGGGGCCCGAATGAAAAACTGTTTTTT; CDR3: CASSEARGPNEKLFF
size: NA; length: 14; V: TRBV11-2; J: TRBJ1-4; D: NA; DNA: TGTGCCAGCAGCTTTATACGGGGGAGTGAAAAACTGTTTTTT; CDR3: CASSFIRGSEKLFF
size: NA; length: 13; V: TRBV5-1; J: TRBJ2-5; D: NA; DNA: TGCGCCAGCAGCTTGGACAGACAAGAGACCCAGTACTTC; CDR3: CASSLDRQETQYF
size: NA; length: 13; V: TRBV30; J: TRBJ1-1; D: NA; DNA: TGTGCCTGGAGTGTAGCGGGGGCTGCTGAAGCTTTCTTT; CDR3: CAWSVAGAAEAFF